The 26 T cell receptor beta chains below were found in one sample sequenced in a study of blood T cell repertoires in COVID-19. Only in-frame clones appear in the TCRdb table, and some are missing; sequencing was by immunoSEQ multiplex PCR. The top ten hold 4% to 5.5% of the sample, which has 80,000 to 90,000 clones, more than 75% seen once. Material: peripheral blood. Receptors were obtained from a man aged 35 to 55 with acute or convalescent COVID-19.

This chain joins TRBV30 and TRBJ2-5; D is unresolved. CDR3 length: 13 residues. The V gene's germline CDR1 is GTSNPN and CDR2 SVGIG (reference sequence). With 0 bases removed from V and 5 bases from J, the gap between germline ends came to 10 bases. CDR3 in amino acids: CAWSVRSVETQYF. CDR3 nucleotide sequence: TGTGCCTGGAGTGTCCGGTCTGTGGAGACCCAGTACTTC.

This sequence joins TRBV27 and TRBJ1-4; D not certain. CDR1 MNHEY and CDR2 SMNVEV come from the germline V gene (reference sequence). V was cut by 0 bases and J by 8 bases, with 22 bases left in between. The CDR3 extends over 18 amino acids. The CDR3 here is CASSLSPVHRTLREKLFF. The CDR3 nucleotides are TGTGCCAGCAGTTTATCCCCCGTGCATCGTACTCTACGGGAAAAACTGTTTTTT.

The J gene is TRBJ2-7, the V gene TRBV7-2; D is possibly TRBD2 (7 bases). V was trimmed by 1 base and J by 2 bases, leaving 21 bases between them. Germline V gene data show CDR1 as SGHTA and CDR2 as FQGNSA. The length of the CDR3 is 18 residues. The DNA for the CDR3 is TGTGCCAGCAGCTTAGGGTGGGGGGGCCGGTTGTTCCCCTACGAGCAGTACTTC. Encoded protein: CASSLGWGGRLFPYEQYF.

The chain combines TRBV6-5 with TRBJ1-2, with 7 bases fitting TRBD1. The ends lost 7 bases at V and 2 bases at J; junction bases unmatched: 7. This CDR3 is 14 amino acids long. Germline values: CDR1 MNHEY, CDR2 SVGAGI. The DNA of the CDR3 is TGTGCCAGCACCCTAGGGACAGCAAACTATGGCTACACCTTC. As protein: CASTLGTANYGYTF.

The rearrangement uses TRBV11-3 and TRBJ2-1, with 14 bases matching TRBD2. V lost 5 bases to trimming and J lost 4 bases; unmatched junction nucleotides: 4. CDR3 length: 16 amino acids. Germline V gene sequence: CDR1 SGHNT, CDR2 YENEEA. DNA for the CDR3: TGTGCCAGCAGCCCGGGGACTAGCGGGGGATACAATGAGCAGTTCTTC. Protein product: CASSPGTSGGYNEQFF.

This chain uses TRBV30 with TRBJ2-4, with 11 bases that match TRBD1. Germline CDR1 reads GTSNPN; CDR2 reads SVGIG (reference sequence). V lost 5 bases and J lost 7; bases outside the gene matches: 4. This CDR3 contains 13 residues. The CDR3 sequence: CAWAGQGGNIQYF. As DNA, the CDR3 is TGTGCCTGGGCGGGACAGGGGGGGAACATTCAGTACTTC.

This sequence joins TRBV11-3 and TRBJ2-3; TRBD2 matches 8 bases. Germline assignment: CDR1 SGHNT and CDR2 YENEEA. This CDR3 has 15 amino acids. V shed 5 bases and J 2 bases; nucleotides not matched to a gene: 6. The CDR3 region is CASSPSGLDTDTQYF. CDR3 coding DNA: TGTGCCAGCAGCCCTAGCGGGCTCGACACAGATACGCAGTATTTT.

The chain has TRBV6-5 and TRBJ2-3; 9 nucleotides match TRBD2. The junction had 8 bases not matched to a gene; V was cut back by 4 bases and J by 3 bases. Germline assignment: CDR1 MNHEY and CDR2 SVGAGI. The CDR3 is 16 amino acids. In nucleotides, the CDR3 is TGTGCCAGCAGTTCGGGCGCGACTAGCGGTACAGATACGCAGTATTTT. It is translated as CASSSGATSGTDTQYF.

The chain links TRBV29-1 to TRBJ2-1; D might be TRBD2 (6 bases). V was cut by 3 bases and J by 0 bases, with 9 bases left in between. There are 14 residues in the CDR3. Germline V CDR1 and CDR2: SQVTM, ANQGSEA. This CDR3 is CSVEWEDSYNEQFF. CDR3 nucleotides: TGCAGCGTTGAGTGGGAGGACTCCTACAATGAGCAGTTCTTC.

V gene TRBV19 combines with J gene TRBJ1-1; 7 nucleotides match TRBD1. There are 14 residues in the CDR3. Germline lookup yields CDR1 LNHDA and CDR2 SQIVND (reference sequence). Trimming took 5 bases from V and 1 from J; bases not matched to a gene: 4. The CDR3 reads CASSPQGRNTEAFF. CDR3 DNA sequence: TGTGCCAGTAGTCCACAGGGGAGGAACACTGAAGCTTTCTTT. The whole variable domain, remainder taken from reference TRBV19 and TRBJ1-1, is DGGITQSPKYLFRKEGQNVTLSCEQNLNHDAMYWYRQDPGQGLRLIYYSQIVNDFQKGDIAEGYSVSREKKESFPLTVTSAQKNPTAFYLCASSPQGRNTEAFFGQGTRLTVV.

The gene calls are TRBV4-1 and TRBJ2-5, with D tentatively TRBD2 (5 bases). The ends were cut back, 1 base at V and 1 base at J, with 7 bases in the middle. The germline V gene encodes CDR1 MGHRA and CDR2 YSYEKL. CDR3 length: 14 amino acids. The CDR3 loop reads CASSQAGIQETQYF. The DNA of the CDR3 is TGCGCCAGCAGCCAAGCGGGGATCCAAGAGACCCAGTACTTC.

The chain recombines TRBV19 with TRBJ1-1; tentative D call: TRBD1 (6 bases). The germline V and J ends were trimmed by 7 bases and 2 bases, with 14 bases remaining between them. Germline V CDR1 and CDR2: LNHDA, SQIVND (reference sequence). The CDR3 runs to 14 residues. The CDR3 protein is CASIRGGANTEAFF. The CDR3 bases are TGTGCCAGTATAAGAGGGGGGGCTAACACTGAAGCTTTCTTT.

The J gene is TRBJ1-2, the V gene TRBV5-4, with D possibly being TRBD1 (5 bases). This CDR3 has 19 residues. Germline V gives CDR1 SGHNT, CDR2 YYREEE (reference sequence). Trimming took off 0 bases at V and 2 bases at J, with 23 bases between the two ends. Written as DNA, the CDR3 is TGTGCCAGCAGCTTGGGTGGGGCACCCCAGGTTTTTTTAAACTATGGCTACACCTTC. This encodes CASSLGGAPQVFLNYGYTF.

This clone has more than one count but fewer than ten. This chain joins TRBV3-1 (or the pseudogene TRBV3-2) and TRBJ1-3; D is uncertain. V was clipped by 2 bases and J by 7 bases, with 12 bases between them. CDR1 and CDR2 from the germline V gene are LGHDT and YNNKEL (reference sequence). The CDR3 consists of 14 residues. The CDR3: CASSQSDPRNTIYF. The DNA of the CDR3 is TGTGCCAGCAGCCAAAGCGATCCCCGGAACACCATATATTTT.

The rearrangement joins TRBV18 to TRBJ2-1, with a weak D call TRBD2 (6 bases). The CDR3 consists of 14 residues. The germline V gene has CDR1 KGHSH and CDR2 LQKENI. With 8 bases removed from V and 5 bases from J, the gap between germline ends came to 16 bases. CDR3 DNA: TGTGCCAGCGCCTACGGGACTGGAGACAATGAGCAGTTCTTC. Translation gives CASAYGTGDNEQFF.

V is TRBV7-2 and J is TRBJ1-1; possible D gene TRBD1, 6 bases. CDR1 is SGHTA and CDR2 is FQGNSA in the germline V gene. Between the trimmed V and J ends, which lost 1 base and 11 bases, there was a span of 11 bases. The CDR3 is 12 residues long. The CDR3 DNA is TGTGCCAGCAGCTTAGAGGACAGAAGGGCTTTCTTT. Translated: CASSLEDRRAFF.

This clone was counted a single time. This rearrangement joins TRBV19 to TRBJ2-6; TRBD1 might be the D (6 bases). The germline gives CDR1 LNHDA, CDR2 SQIVND (reference sequence). There are 15 residues in the CDR3. Trimming took 5 bases from V and 2 from J, leaving 10 bases between them. The CDR3 spells CASSSRGTGANVLTF. Written as DNA, the CDR3 is TGTGCCAGTAGTTCTAGGGGGACTGGGGCCAACGTCCTGACTTTC.

The genes are TRBV4-3 and TRBJ2-1, with 8 bases fitting TRBD2. The CDR3 runs to 17 residues. J gave up 10 bases and V 0 bases, and 14 bases lay outside the gene matches. Germline V gives CDR1 LGHNA, CDR2 YSLEER. The CDR3 is CASSQDPTGGPIREQFF. In nucleotides, the CDR3 is TGCGCCAGCAGCCAAGATCCCACGGGGGGGCCGATTAGAGAGCAGTTCTTC.

The CDR3 region has the DNA TGCGCCAGCAGGGCCGCCACAGATACGCAGTATTTT. Its protein is CASRAATDTQYF. The chain employs TRBV5-1 and TRBJ2-3; no firm D call. V was clipped by 5 bases and J by 2 bases, with 6 bases between them. Germline V gives CDR1 SGHRS, CDR2 YFSETQ. This CDR3 is built from 12 residues.

The chain recombines TRBV18 with TRBJ2-5, with 9 nucleotides matching TRBD2. The CDR3 contains 16 residues. After removal of 4 bases from V and 1 base from J, the junction contained 7 bases not matched to a gene. The germline gives CDR1 KGHSH, CDR2 LQKENI. CDR3 residues: CASSQNRLAAQETQYF. In nucleotides, the CDR3 is TGTGCCAGCTCACAAAATCGACTAGCGGCCCAAGAGACCCAGTACTTC.

CDR3 region: CASSLKDSFLGVYEQYF. The CDR3 DNA sequence: TGCGCCAGCAGCTTGAAGGACAGCTTCCTCGGGGTGTACGAGCAGTACTTC. V and J are TRBV5-1 and TRBJ2-7; a weak D match, TRBD1 (6 bases). Trimming removed 1 base from V and 4 bases from J, with 21 bases in between. This CDR3 has 17 residues. Germline CDR1 reads SGHRS; CDR2 reads YFSETQ.

This clone was seen a single time. CDR3 in DNA: TGTGCCAGCAGGGGGGGACCTACAGATACGCAGTATTTT. As protein: CASRGGPTDTQYF. This sequence joins TRBV6-5 and TRBJ2-3, with D perhaps TRBD2 (6 bases). The CDR3 contains 13 residues. The germline V gene encodes CDR1 MNHEY and CDR2 SVGAGI. Between the trimmed V and J ends, which lost 6 bases and 3 bases, there was a span of 10 bases.

This chain joins TRBV6-6 and TRBJ2-7; 12 nucleotides align to TRBD2. This CDR3 spans 15 amino acids. Germline V gene sequence: CDR1 MNHNY, CDR2 SVGAGI (reference sequence). V lost 5 bases to trimming and J lost 3 bases; unmatched junction nucleotides: 5. The CDR3 sequence is CASSTTSGSFYEQYF. CDR3 DNA: TGTGCCAGCAGTACGACTAGCGGGAGCTTCTACGAGCAGTACTTC.

The table lists this clone with a count of one. The chain combines TRBV24-1 with TRBJ2-3; D is ambiguous. The CDR3 has 15 amino acids. Germline V CDR1 and CDR2: KGHDR, SFDVKD. V shed 3 bases and J shed 0 bases, with 9 bases lying between them. CDR3 protein: CATSDPGTSTDTQYF. CDR3 sequence (DNA): TGTGCCACCAGTGATCCGGGTACTAGCACAGATACGCAGTATTTT.

This clone is categorized as medium-sized. The CDR3 here is CASSAYSDTKAQLHF. CDR3 coding DNA: TGTGCCAGTAGTGCCTACTCGGACACGAAAGCCCAGCTGCATTTT. The V call is TRBV19, the J call TRBJ1-5, with D possibly matching TRBD1 (5 bases). The CDR3 length is 15 residues. Trimming left V 5 bases short and J 15 bases short, with 26 bases between. Germline V gene lookup returns CDR1 LNHDA and CDR2 SQIVND (reference sequence).

The chain is built from TRBV18 and TRBJ2-1; 10 nucleotides align to TRBD1. Looked up from germline, CDR1 is KGHSH and CDR2 is LQKENI. Germline trimming cut 3 bases from V and 7 bases from J; bases unmatched to any gene: 3. The CDR3 spans 14 residues. This CDR3 is CASSPGTGENEQFF. CDR3 bases: TGTGCCAGCTCACCCGGGACAGGGGAAAATGAGCAGTTCTTC.